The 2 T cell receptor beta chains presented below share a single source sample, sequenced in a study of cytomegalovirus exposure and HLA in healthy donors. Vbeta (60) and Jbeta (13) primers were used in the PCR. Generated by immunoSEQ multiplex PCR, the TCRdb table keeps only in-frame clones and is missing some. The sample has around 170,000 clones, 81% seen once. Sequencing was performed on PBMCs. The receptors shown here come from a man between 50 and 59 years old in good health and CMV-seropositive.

CDR3 sequence: CASRKTHSRGNTIYF. CDR3 nucleotides: TGTGCCAGCAGGAAGACTCACTCGAGGGGAAACACCATATATTTT. The chain links TRBV28 to TRBJ1-3; D gene uncertain. The germline CDR1 and CDR2 sequences are MDHEN and SYDVKM. This CDR3 has 15 residues. V dropped 6 bases and J dropped 4 bases, with 16 bases sitting between them.

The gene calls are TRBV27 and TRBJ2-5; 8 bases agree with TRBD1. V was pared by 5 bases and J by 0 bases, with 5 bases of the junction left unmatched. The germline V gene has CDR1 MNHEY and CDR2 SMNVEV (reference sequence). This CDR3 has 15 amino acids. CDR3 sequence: CASSQTGENQETQYF. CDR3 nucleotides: TGTGCCAGCAGTCAGACAGGGGAAAACCAAGAGACCCAGTACTTC.